This is a list of T cell receptor beta chains from one sample in a study of blood T cell repertoires in COVID-19. The method was immunoSEQ multiplex PCR; TCRdb's version includes in-frame clones alone and lacks a portion of them. The sample lists approximately 160,000 clones; about three quarters were seen once. Specimen: peripheral blood. The source of these receptors is a man aged 60-69 years with acute or convalescent COVID-19. Each CDR3 is given with its conserved first and last residue. A D gene is named only where the DNA matches it firmly. A clone size is listed for some rows: how often the clone was seen (once, few, many), or a class if it is expanded.

j_call d_call v_call clone_size cdr3_nt cdr3_aa
TRBJ1-2 TRBD1 TRBV10-3 . TGTGCCATCAGTGAAGGGGGGACAGGGGGAATCGGCTACACCTTC CAISEGGTGGIGYTF
TRBJ1-2 TRBD1 TRBV19 . TGTGCCAGTAGCCCGGGGACAGGGTTTGACTATGGCTACACCTTC CASSPGTGFDYGYTF
TRBJ1-4 . TRBV19 . TGTGCCAGTAGTATCGGGGGGGTCGGTGAAAAACTGTTTTTT CASSIGGVGEKLFF
TRBJ1-5 TRBD1 TRBV6-2/TRBV6-3 . TGTGCCAGCAGTTACTCGAAGGGGGCCCGAGAGCCCCAGCATTTT CASSYSKGAREPQHF
TRBJ2-1 . TRBV5-1 . TGCGCCAGCAGCACTTACAATGAGCAGTTCTTC CASSTYNEQFF
TRBJ1-2 TRBD1 TRBV7-8 few TGTGCCAGCAGCTCGAACTCAGGGGGATCCCTCTATGGCTACACCTTC CASSSNSGGSLYGYTF
TRBJ1-1 TRBD1 TRBV19 . TGTGCCAGTAGTATTGGACAGGCAATGAACACTGAAGCTTTCTTT CASSIGQAMNTEAFF
TRBJ1-5 . TRBV6-2/TRBV6-3 few TGTGCCAGCAGTACCTCGAGTCCTAGCAATCAGCCCCAGCATTTT CASSTSSPSNQPQHF
TRBJ2-5 . TRBV7-3 . TGTGCCAGCAGCTTCTCCTCAGACATCAGGGAGACCCAGTACTTC CASSFSSDIRETQYF
TRBJ1-1 TRBD1 TRBV5-1 few TGCGCCAGCAGCTCCAACCCCGGACAGGGCATGAACACTGAAGCTTTCTTT CASSSNPGQGMNTEAFF
TRBJ2-7 . TRBV10-1 . TGCGCCAGCAGTGAGTGGAGGACGCAGTGGAACTACGAGCAGTACTTC CASSEWRTQWNYEQYF
TRBJ1-2 . TRBV5-5 . TGTGCCAGCAGCTATACAGGGAACTATGGCTACACCTTC CASSYTGNYGYTF
TRBJ1-1 TRBD1 TRBV6-5 . TGTGCCAGCAGGGGACAGGTCCCGAAAGCTTTCTTT CASRGQVPKAFF
TRBJ1-5 . TRBV25-1 . TGTGCCAGCAGTGAAAGAGGGAATAGCAATCAGCCCCAGCATTTT CASSERGNSNQPQHF
TRBJ2-5 TRBD2 TRBV10-3 once TGTGCCATCAGTGACGGGAGCGGGGGGGTAGAGACCCAGTACTTC CAISDGSGGVETQYF
TRBJ2-3 . TRBV6-2/TRBV6-3 . TGTGCCAGCAGTTACTCGCGGTTGAGCACAGATACGCAGTATTTT CASSYSRLSTDTQYF
TRBJ2-5 . TRBV11-1 . TGTGCCAGCAGCAGAGACAGGCAAGAGACCCAGTACTTC CASSRDRQETQYF
TRBJ1-6 . TRBV6-1 . TGTGCCAGCAGTGAGAGACAGGAAAATTCACCCCTCCACTTT CASSERQENSPLHF
TRBJ1-1 . TRBV4-1 . TGCGCCAGCAGCCACCCTGGGGGGGAAGCTTTCTTT CASSHPGGEAFF
TRBJ1-1 . TRBV5-5 . TGTGCCAGCTTTCCGGGACACATGAACACTGAAGCTTTCTTT CASFPGHMNTEAFF
TRBJ2-4 TRBD1 TRBV4-1 . TGCGCCAGCAGCCCCAGACAGGGGGTGGAAAACATTCAGTACTTC CASSPRQGVENIQYF
TRBJ2-3 . TRBV9 . TGTGCCAGCAGCGTAGACCCCGCGGTAGCAGATACGCAGTATTTT CASSVDPAVADTQYF
TRBJ2-3 TRBD2 TRBV7-9 . TGTGCCAGCAGCCCCTCTCTAGCGGGGGGGTGCACAGATACGCAGTATTTT CASSPSLAGGCTDTQYF
TRBJ2-7 . TRBV2 . TGTGCCAGCAGTGAAGCTTCGGGGGGCCACGAGCAGTACTTC CASSEASGGHEQYF
TRBJ2-2 TRBD1 TRBV4-1 . TGCGCCAGCAGCCAAGTTGGGACAGGCACCGGGGAGCTGTTTTTT CASSQVGTGTGELFF
TRBJ2-7 TRBD1 TRBV6-5 . TGTGCCAGCAGATCCGGGACAGAGGCCTACGAGCAGTACTTC CASRSGTEAYEQYF
TRBJ2-7 . TRBV2 . TGTGCCAGCAGCCGACAGAGTAATCGCTACGAGCAGTACTTC CASSRQSNRYEQYF
TRBJ2-2 . TRBV7-7 . TGTGCCAGCAGCTTGCTCGTGACAGGAGGCCTGACCGGGGAGCTGTTTTTT CASSLLVTGGLTGELFF
TRBJ1-5 . TRBV6-2/TRBV6-3 . TGTGCCAGCAGTTACACGGCCGGGTGGGGCAATCAGCCCCAGCATTTT CASSYTAGWGNQPQHF
TRBJ2-5 TRBD2 TRBV5-4 . TGTGCCAGCAGCCCACCAAGCGGGGGCCCGAAGACCCAGTACTTC CASSPPSGGPKTQYF
TRBJ1-3 . TRBV5-4 . TGTGCCAGCAGCTTGGACCAGATAAGCTCTGGAAACACCATATATTTT CASSLDQISSGNTIYF
TRBJ2-3 TRBD2 TRBV5-5 . TGTGCCAGCAGCTATGGACTAGCGGGGACAGATACGCAGTATTTT CASSYGLAGTDTQYF
TRBJ2-6 TRBD1 TRBV2 . TGTGCCAGCAATGGAGCGGACAGGGACCTATTGGAACCCTACTCTGGGGCCAACGTCCTGACTTTC CASNGADRDLLEPYSGANVLTF
TRBJ2-5 TRBD2 TRBV9 . TGTGCCAGCAGCGTTAGTACTAGCGGTAAAGAGACCCAGTACTTC CASSVSTSGKETQYF
TRBJ2-1 TRBD2 TRBV5-4 . TGTGCCAGCAGCTTGGGACTAGCGGGGGGGCCGGAAGAGCAGTTCTTC CASSLGLAGGPEEQFF
TRBJ2-3 . TRBV6-1 few TGTGCCAGCAGTGAATCGAACGGGTACGGGATCACGCAGTATTTT CASSESNGYGITQYF
TRBJ1-6 . TRBV12-3/TRBV12-4 . TGTGCCAGCAGTTTTGCGACAAATTCACCCCTCCACTTT CASSFATNSPLHF
TRBJ1-2 . TRBV18 . TGTGCCAGCTCACCGCTCGGGGAACCCTATGGCTACACCTTC CASSPLGEPYGYTF
TRBJ2-5 . TRBV13 . TGTGCCAGCAGCCAGGCGGGAGTCAGGGGGCGCTTCCAAGAGACCCAGTACTTC CASSQAGVRGRFQETQYF
TRBJ2-7 . TRBV9 . TGTGCCAGCAGCGTAACCCCCAGGGGAGAGGACGAGCAGTACTTC CASSVTPRGEDEQYF
TRBJ1-1 . TRBV6-5 once TGTGCCAGCAGTTACGGGGCGGAGAACACTGAAGCTTTCTTT CASSYGAENTEAFF
TRBJ1-5 . TRBV9 . TGTGCCAGCAGCCCCTCAGGGGTTGGGAATCAGCCCCAGCATTTT CASSPSGVGNQPQHF
TRBJ2-7 . TRBV19 . TGTGCCAGTAGTATAGAACCAGTACGTTCCTACGAGCAGTACTTC CASSIEPVRSYEQYF
TRBJ1-4 TRBD1 TRBV6-5 . TGTGCCAGCAGCAGGACAGGGGGCGATGAAAAACTGTTTTTT CASSRTGGDEKLFF
TRBJ1-4 . TRBV2 . TGTGCCAGCAGTGAAACCCCCCCAGTACCTAGAGGAAAACTGTTTTTT CASSETPPVPRGKLFF